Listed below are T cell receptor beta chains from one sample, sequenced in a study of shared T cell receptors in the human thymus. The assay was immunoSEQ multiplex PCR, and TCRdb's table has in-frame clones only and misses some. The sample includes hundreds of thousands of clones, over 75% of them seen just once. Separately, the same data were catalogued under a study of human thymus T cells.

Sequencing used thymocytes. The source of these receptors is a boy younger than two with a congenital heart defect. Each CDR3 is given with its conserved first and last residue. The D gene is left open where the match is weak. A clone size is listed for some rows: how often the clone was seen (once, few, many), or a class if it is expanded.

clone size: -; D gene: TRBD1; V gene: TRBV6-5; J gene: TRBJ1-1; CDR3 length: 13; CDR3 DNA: TGTGCCAGCAGCTCCGGGACAGGGGATGAAGCTTTCTTT; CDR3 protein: CASSSGTGDEAFF
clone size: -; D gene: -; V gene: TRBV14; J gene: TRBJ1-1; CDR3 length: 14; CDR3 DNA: TGTGCCAGCAGCACAATGGGGGGGAACACTGAAGCTTTCTTT; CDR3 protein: CASSTMGGNTEAFF
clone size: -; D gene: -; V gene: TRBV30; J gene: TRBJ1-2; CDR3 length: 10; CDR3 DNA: TGTGCCTGGAGGAGGGGGGGCTACACCTTC; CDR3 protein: CAWRRGGYTF
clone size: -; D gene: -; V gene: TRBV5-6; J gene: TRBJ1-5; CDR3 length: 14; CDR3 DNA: TGTGCCAGCAGCTTGGGAAGACATAATCAGCCCCAGCATTTT; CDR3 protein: CASSLGRHNQPQHF
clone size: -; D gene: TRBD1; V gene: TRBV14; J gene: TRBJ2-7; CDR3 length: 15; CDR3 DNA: TGTGCCAGCAGCCTTAGACAGGGATTCGGCTACGAGCAGTACTTC; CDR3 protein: CASSLRQGFGYEQYF
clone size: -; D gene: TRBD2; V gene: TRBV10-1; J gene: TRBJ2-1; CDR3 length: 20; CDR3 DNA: TGCGCCAGCAGTGAATCGAACAGGGTCATAGCGGGAGGCTCCTACAATGAGCAGTTCTTC; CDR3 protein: CASSESNRVIAGGSYNEQFF
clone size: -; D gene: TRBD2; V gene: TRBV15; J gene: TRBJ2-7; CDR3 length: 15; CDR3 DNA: TGTGCCACCAGCAGAGTTGGGGGAGGGGCCTACGAGCAGTACTTC; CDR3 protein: CATSRVGGGAYEQYF
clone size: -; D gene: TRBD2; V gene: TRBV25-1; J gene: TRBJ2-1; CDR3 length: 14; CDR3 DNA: TGTGCCAGCAGTGTAGCGGGACGAGGCAATGAGCAGTTCTTC; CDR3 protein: CASSVAGRGNEQFF
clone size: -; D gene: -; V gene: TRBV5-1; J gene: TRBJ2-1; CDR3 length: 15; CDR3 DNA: TGCGCCAGCAGCTTGGGAGCGGGTGCATACAATGAGCAGTTCTTC; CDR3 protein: CASSLGAGAYNEQFF
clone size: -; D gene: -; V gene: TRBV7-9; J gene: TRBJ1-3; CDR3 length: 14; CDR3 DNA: TGTGCCAGCAATGGGGGACACTCTGGAAACACCATATATTTT; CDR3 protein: CASNGGHSGNTIYF
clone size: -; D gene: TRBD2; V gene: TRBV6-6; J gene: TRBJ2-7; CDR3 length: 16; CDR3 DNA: TGTGCCAGCAGTCCCCCCACTAGCGGGAGTTACTACGAGCAGTACTTC; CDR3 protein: CASSPPTSGSYYEQYF
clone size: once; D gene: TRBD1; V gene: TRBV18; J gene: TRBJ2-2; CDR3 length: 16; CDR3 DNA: TGTGCCAGCTCACCCCGGACAGGGAAGGACACCGGGGAGCTGTTTTTT; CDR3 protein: CASSPRTGKDTGELFF
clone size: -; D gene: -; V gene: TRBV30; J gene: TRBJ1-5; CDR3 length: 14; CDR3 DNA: TGTGCCTGGAGTGCGACAGAGGAGTGTCAGCCCCAGCATTTT; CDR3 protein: CAWSATEECQPQHF
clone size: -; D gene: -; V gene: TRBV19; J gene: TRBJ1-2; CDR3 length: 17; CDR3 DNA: TGTGCCAGTAGTGAGGGGCAGGGGCCCCATACTAACTATGGCTACACCTTC; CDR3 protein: CASSEGQGPHTNYGYTF
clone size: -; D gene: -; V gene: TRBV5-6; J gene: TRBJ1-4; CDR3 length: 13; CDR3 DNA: TGTGCCAGCAGCTTGGACCCAGATGAAAAACTGTTTTTT; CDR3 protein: CASSLDPDEKLFF
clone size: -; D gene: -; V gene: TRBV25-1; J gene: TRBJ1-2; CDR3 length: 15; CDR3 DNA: TGTGCCAGCAGTGGCCCGGGTAGTTCCCTTTGGGGCTACACCTTC; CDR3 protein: CASSGPGSSLWGYTF
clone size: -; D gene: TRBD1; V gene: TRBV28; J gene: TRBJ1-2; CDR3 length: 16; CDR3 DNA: TGTGCCAGCAGTTTACCTAGCCAGGGGGGATCCTATGGCTACACCTTC; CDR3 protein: CASSLPSQGGSYGYTF
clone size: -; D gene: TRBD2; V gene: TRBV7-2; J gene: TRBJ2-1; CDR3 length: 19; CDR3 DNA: TGTGCCAGCAGCGGGTCGACTAGCGGTAATACGAGCTCCTACAATGAGCAGTTCTTC; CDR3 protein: CASSGSTSGNTSSYNEQFF
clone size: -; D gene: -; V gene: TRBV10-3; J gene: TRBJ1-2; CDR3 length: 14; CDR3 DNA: TGTGCCATCGCTGTCTGGCAGGGAAGGAATGGCTACACCTTC; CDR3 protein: CAIAVWQGRNGYTF
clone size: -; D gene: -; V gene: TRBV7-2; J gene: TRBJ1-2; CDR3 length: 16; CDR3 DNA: TGTGCCAGCAGCTTAGATGGCCTGCTTCCCCTGTATGGCTACACCTTC; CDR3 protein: CASSLDGLLPLYGYTF